This T cell receptor (beta chain) was observed in a study of untreated major depressive disorder. Points from the study as a whole: TRBV05-01 (Vbeta 5.1) usage was higher in CD4+ T cells of depressed patients than controls.

Only in-frame clones appear in the TCRdb table, and some are missing; sequencing was by immunoSEQ multiplex PCR. The sample has around 13,000 clones; around 90% are singletons. Worth noting for this clone: What it recognizes is unknown. The germline gene is not matched at one end of the junction; a read error may be the cause.

This CDR3 has 13 amino acids. From germline, CDR1 is MGHDK and CDR2 SYGVNS. Every participant had European ancestry. Patient depression severity was moderate to severe. Donors lacked major illness, comorbidities, regular medication, drug use, or heavy drinking. Each donor gave around 30 ml of EDTA blood. Sequencing was performed on CD4+ T cells from PBMCs. V usage is TRBV25-1 and J usage is TRBJ1-4; no definite D call. The source is a woman aged 30 to 39 with major depressive disorder. CDR3 residues: CTSSEQRLEELFF. In DNA, the CDR3 is TGTACCAGCAGTGAACAAAGACTGGAGGAACTGTTTTTT.